Following are 20 T cell receptor beta chains from one sample sequenced in a study of T-cell memory formation after mild COVID-19. TCRdb reprocessed the 5' RACE reads via MiXCR and lists one record per CDR3 protein. The sample contains some 450,000 distinct CDR3 sequences, around 19% of which appear only once. Sequencing was performed on PBMCs or a T cell subset sorted from them (not recorded which). These TCRs come from an adult woman who had mild COVID-19 (a few samples of this study predate the infection). Cell type and time point are not known.

The chain employs TRBV12-3 or TRBV12-4 and TRBJ2-5; perhaps TRBD2 as D (5 bases). The CDR3 is made up of 16 amino acids. Between the trimmed V and J ends, which lost 6 bases and 10 bases, there was a span of 27 bases. CDR3 sequence reads: CASSLGGLITREGQYF. In DNA form, the CDR3 reads TGTGCCAGCAGCCTGGGCGGTCTCATCACAAGAGAGGGCCAGTACTTC.

Only a few counts were recorded for this clonotype. The chain recombines TRBV12-3 or TRBV12-4 with TRBJ1-3, with D maybe TRBD1 (5 bases). The V gene lost 6 bases and the J gene lost 8 bases, with 14 bases spanning the gap. This CDR3 has 13 amino acids. CDR3 loop: CASRTPGLDTIYF. The CDR3 DNA is TGTGCCAGCAGGACACCAGGGTTGGACACCATATATTTT.

The rearrangement links TRBV7-9 to TRBJ2-7, with 9 nucleotides matching TRBD1. J gave up 6 bases and V 5 bases, and 5 bases lay outside the gene matches. The CDR3 length is 13 residues. From germline, CDR1 is SEHNR and CDR2 FQNEAQ (reference sequence). CDR3 protein: CASSPPTGGEQYF. CDR3 bases: TGTGCCAGCAGCCCCCCGACAGGGGGCGAGCAGTACTTC.

J is TRBJ1-3 and V is TRBV4-1; D perhaps matches TRBD1 (6 bases). The CDR3 spans 16 residues. Trimming took 0 bases from V and 0 from J, leaving 9 bases between them. From germline, CDR1 is MGHRA and CDR2 YSYEKL. In DNA, the CDR3 is TGCGCCAGCAGCCAAGAAGGGGGGCGCTCTGGAAACACCATATATTTT. Amino acids: CASSQEGGRSGNTIYF.

The CDR3, as DNA: TGTGCCATCAGTGAGGGCGGCAGCACCTACGAGCAGTACTTC. Translation gives CAISEGGSTYEQYF. This sequence joins TRBV10-3 and TRBJ2-7; D uncertain. This CDR3 is built from 14 residues. V was cut by 2 bases and J by 2 bases, with 10 bases left in between. The V gene's germline CDR1 is ENHRY and CDR2 SYGVKD.

This clonotype was recorded a few times. The V gene is TRBV3-1, the J gene TRBJ1-1; 7 nucleotides line up with TRBD1. Trimming removed 4 bases from V and 2 bases from J; junction bases left unmatched: 7. The CDR3 consists of 15 residues. Per the germline V gene, CDR1 is LGHDT and CDR2 is YNNKEL (reference sequence). CDR3 DNA sequence: TGTGCCAGCAGCCTTCGACAGGGCTCCAACACTGAAGCTTTCTTT. It is translated as CASSLRQGSNTEAFF.

This clonotype was observed a handful of times. The V and J genes are TRBV5-1 and TRBJ1-5, with D unclear. The V end lost 5 bases, the J end lost 4 bases, and 13 bases lay between the germline ends. Germline V gene sequence: CDR1 SGHRS, CDR2 YFSETQ. The CDR3 spans 14 residues. The DNA of the CDR3 is TGCGCCAGCAGTCCGTCAACTGGGAATCAGCCCCAGCATTTT. Its translation: CASSPSTGNQPQHF. The full variable domain, its missing parts supplied by reference TRBV5-1 and TRBJ1-5, is KAGVTQTPRYLIKTRGQQVTLSCSPISGHRSVSWYQQTPGQGLQFLFEYFSETQRNKGNFPGRFSGRQFSNSRSEMNVSTLELGDSALYLCASSPSTGNQPQHFGDGTRLSIL.

This clonotype was observed many times. The rearrangement joins TRBV7-9 to TRBJ2-7, with 8 positions matching TRBD2. Trimming removed 1 base from V and 0 bases from J; junction bases left unmatched: 8. CDR1 is SEHNR, CDR2 FQNEAQ, per germline (reference sequence). The CDR3 covers 17 residues. The CDR3 region is CASSLVAGGNSSYEQYF. The CDR3 coding sequence is TGTGCCAGCAGCTTAGTCGCGGGGGGCAATAGCTCCTACGAGCAGTACTTC.

A few counts support this clonotype. V is TRBV12-3 or TRBV12-4 and J is TRBJ2-1, with D unresolved. Deletions cut 6 bases from V and 7 bases from J, with 16 bases between. This CDR3 is built from 14 residues. This CDR3 reads CASSLVDIGNEQFF. The CDR3 DNA sequence: TGTGCCAGCAGCCTAGTTGACATAGGGAATGAGCAGTTCTTC.

Only a few counts were recorded for this clonotype. The chain uses TRBV5-1 and TRBJ2-7, with a tentative D call TRBD2 (5 bases). The CDR3 covers 14 residues. Trimming stripped 2 bases from V and 3 bases from J, with 12 bases between. Looked up from germline, CDR1 is SGHRS and CDR2 is YFSETQ. The CDR3: CASSFSGSNYEQYF. The CDR3, as DNA: TGCGCCAGCAGCTTCAGCGGATCCAACTACGAGCAGTACTTC.

The chain carries TRBV6-2 or TRBV6-3 and TRBJ2-1; D is unclear. The CDR3 runs to 11 residues. The V end was cut by 7 bases, the J end by 9 bases, with 10 bases between. Germline V gene sequence: CDR1 MNHEY, CDR2 SVGEGT. The CDR3 sequence is CASNFPTEQFF. CDR3 DNA: TGTGCCAGCAACTTCCCCACTGAGCAGTTCTTC.

V is TRBV20-1 and J is TRBJ2-2; 10 nucleotides line up with TRBD1. Germline V gene lookup returns CDR1 DFQATT and CDR2 SNEGSKA (reference sequence). The CDR3 is 15 amino acids. Trimming removed 6 bases from V and 3 bases from J; junction bases left unmatched: 7. CDR3 loop: CSAPTGGWDTGELFF. The CDR3 DNA sequence: TGCAGTGCCCCGACAGGGGGCTGGGACACCGGGGAGCTGTTTTTT.

This chain uses TRBV12-3 or TRBV12-4 with TRBJ1-2; the match to TRBD1 covers 8 bases. The CDR3 covers 17 residues. Losses at the gene ends were 5 bases for V and 3 bases for J; bases not matched to a gene: 14. CDR3 in amino acids: CASSASGASRGHYGYTF. CDR3 nucleotide sequence: TGTGCCAGCAGTGCCTCCGGGGCCTCCAGGGGGCACTATGGCTACACCTTC.

V is TRBV5-1 and J is TRBJ2-3, with TRBD2 identical over 11 bases. This CDR3 region has 15 residues. CDR1 is SGHRS, CDR2 YFSETQ, per germline. Trimming took 7 bases from V and 3 from J; bases not matched to a gene: 7. For the CDR3, the DNA is TGCGCCAGCGGGACGGGACTAGCGGCTACAGATACGCAGTATTTT. Its translation: CASGTGLAATDTQYF.

CDR3 amino acids: CASSSWTGGRTEAFF. In nucleotides, the CDR3 is TGTGCCAGCAGCTCCTGGACAGGGGGGAGGACTGAAGCTTTCTTT. The chain joins TRBV7-2 to TRBJ1-1; TRBD1 aligns across 10 bases. The CDR3 runs 15 residues. The ends lost 4 bases at V and 5 bases at J; junction bases unmatched: 7. Germline V CDR1 and CDR2: SGHTA, FQGNSA.

This clonotype was picked up a small number of times. V and J are TRBV5-1 and TRBJ2-6; D ambiguous. V lost 1 base, J lost 0 bases, and 8 bases lay in between. The CDR3 has 16 amino acids. CDR1 is SGHRS, CDR2 YFSETQ, per germline. This CDR3 is CASSLKQPSGANVLTF. CDR3 sequence (DNA): TGCGCCAGCAGCTTGAAGCAGCCCTCTGGGGCCAACGTCCTGACTTTC.

This clonotype has more than one count but fewer than ten. The rearrangement uses TRBV12-3 or TRBV12-4 and TRBJ1-4; D might be TRBD1 (5 bases). V shed 8 bases and J shed 3 bases, with 13 bases lying between them. CDR3 length equals 14 residues. DNA for the CDR3: TGTGCCAGCGGCATGTGGGGGGCTAATGAAAAACTGTTTTTT. Encoded protein: CASGMWGANEKLFF.

The chain combines TRBV7-9 with TRBJ2-7, with unresolved D. The CDR3 loop spans 11 amino acids. Trimming stripped 2 bases from V and 12 bases from J, with 11 bases between. Germline-derived CDR1 and CDR2 are SEHNR and FQNEAQ (reference sequence). As DNA, the CDR3 is TGTGCCAGCAGCTTATTAGGCAATTGGTACTTC. Translated, it gives CASSLLGNWYF.

This clonotype was seen only a few times. The chain employs TRBV9 and TRBJ2-7, with a possible D match to TRBD1 (7 bases). The CDR3 consists of 15 residues. Germline V gene data show CDR1 as SGDLS and CDR2 as YYNGEE. V was trimmed by 4 bases and J by 2 bases, leaving 16 bases between them. In DNA, the CDR3 is TGTGCCAGCAGCCAGGGGGGCGGAAGCCCCTACGAGCAGTACTTC. This sequence encodes CASSQGGGSPYEQYF.

The J gene is TRBJ1-1, the V gene TRBV5-1, with 9 nucleotides matching TRBD1. This CDR3 is built from 15 residues. V was pared by 4 bases and J by 3 bases, with 7 bases of the junction left unmatched. From germline, CDR1 is SGHRS and CDR2 YFSETQ. CDR3 protein: CASSPRGQGDTEAFF. For the CDR3, the DNA is TGCGCCAGCAGCCCGCGGGGACAGGGAGACACTGAAGCTTTCTTT. Full variable domain (remainder filled in from reference TRBV5-1 and TRBJ1-1): KAGVTQTPRYLIKTRGQQVTLSCSPISGHRSVSWYQQTPGQGLQFLFEYFSETQRNKGNFPGRFSGRQFSNSRSEMNVSTLELGDSALYLCASSPRGQGDTEAFFGQGTRLTVV.